This T cell receptor beta chain was found in a study of OX40 agonist ivuxolimab in advanced cancers. The CDR3 loop spans 15 amino acids. Germline V CDR1 and CDR2: LNHDA, SQIVND (reference sequence). The V gene end was trimmed by 5 bases and the J gene end by 2 bases; junction bases not matched to a gene: 5. The assay was immunoSEQ multiplex PCR, and TCRdb's table has in-frame clones only and misses some. The sample lists about 82,000 clones, just under 95% occurring once. People who had autoimmune disease history or systemic immunosuppression were excluded. Findings and caveats of the study: CD8+ T cells averaged more expanded clones than CD4+. Within 6 weeks, CD4+ and CD8+ blood T cells expanded clonally at 0.1 to 3.0 mg/kg.

As to this clone: What it binds is not known.

The source material was CD4+ or CD8+ T cells sorted from blood, sampled in a trial of the OX40 agonist ivuxolimab. The genes are TRBV19 and TRBJ1-3; TRBD1 aligns across 8 bases. The sequence was collected from an adult with an advanced solid tumor such as melanoma, head and neck, liver or kidney cancer. The CDR3 DNA is TGTGCCAGTAGTGCGACGACAGGGGCTGGAAACACCATATATTTT. Amino acid sequence: CASSATTGAGNTIYF.